This TCR beta chain was found in a study of blood T cell repertoires in COVID-19 (dated by TCRdb to 2020 to 2022). As for the study more broadly: Samples from collaborators originated in the United States, Italy and Spain and spanned both the acute and convalescent phases of COVID-19. The material from the prospective study consisted of cDNA or gDNA derived from T cells, B-cell-depleted T cells, or PBMCs. The dataset comprised deeply sampled blood TCRbeta repertoires from subjects exposed to, actively infected with, or recovered from COVID-19. The repertoires were made available in a free public database intended to serve as a resource for research on the immune response to SARS-CoV-2. The samples were drawn from two sources: the first 160 participants of the ongoing ImmuneRACE study, and over 950 subjects contributed by 6 global collaborators. Nearly every sample came with metadata listing a de-identified subject ID, COVID-19 status, age in years and sex. Where HLA class I and class II types were available, the types were taken from metadata supplied by the sample provider, not from assay-based typing.

Paper-wide results and their limitations: The quantity of clinical and demographic metadata differed by source and by participant and was supplied without curation.

Concerning this clone itself: Its antigen remains unidentified. It has no much larger one-base neighbor in the sample; base qualities were not kept.

The collaborating institutions used their own protocols to collect whole blood in K2EDTA tubes. For TCRbeta analysis, collaborators shipped samples as frozen whole blood, isolated PBMCs, or DNA extracted from either of those sample types. TCRbeta CDR3 regions were amplified from genomic DNA by means of the immunoSEQ Assay, a bias-controlled multiplex PCR. From the authors' description of their analysis: The number of nucleated cells in each sample was estimated from the amplification of reference gene primers within the assay. To quantify the absolute abundance of each unique TCRbeta CDR3 rearrangement, sequence reads were collapsed and filtered. For each sample, productive Simpson clonality was calculated by taking the square root of Simpson's diversity index across productive rearrangements. Entries here come from immuneACCESS through TCRdb and include only in-frame sequences with V and J called. Some clones fail to appear in such tables; in the studies checked, an unresolved V gene covers under half of the shortfall, and the cause of the remainder is unknown. That table supplies the V and J calls and clone size; D and trimming were determined from the DNA. The sample table holds 45,000 to 60,000 clones, of which around 84% were seen once. About 11% of the sample comes from the top ten.

CDR1 and CDR2 were assigned from the germline V gene as SGHNT and YENEEA. The CDR3 sequence holds 13 residues, the cysteine and phenylalanine included. The only DNA kept is the CDR3, 39 bases in frame from the first base. Between the V and J ends, shortened by 8 bases and 9 bases respectively, the junction contains 17 bases. The source of this sequence is a man aged 65 to 79 with active COVID-19. Sequencing was carried out using peripheral blood. The rearranged chain carries TRBV11-3 and TRBJ2-1; a tentative D call is TRBD1 (5 bases match). The DNA sequence reads TGTGCCAGCGGTGGACACAGGTCGGGTGAGCAGTTCTTC. Its coded protein is CASGGHRSGEQFF. Reference TRBV11-3 and TRBJ2-1 proteins supply the regions before and after the CDR3; the full variable domain is: EAGVVQSPRYKIIEKKQPVAFWCNPISGHNTLYWYLQNLGQGPELLIRYENEEAVDDSQLPKDRFSAERLKGVDSTLKIQPAELGDSAVYLCASGGHRSGEQFFGPGTRLTVL.